This T cell receptor beta chain was retrieved from a study of blood T cell repertoires in COVID-19. Study-level information: Recovered Cohort 3 donors showed two negative PCRs, clearance, or symptom resolution. Samples representing acute and convalescent COVID-19 were sourced from the United States, Italy and Spain.

Repertoires were generated with immunoSEQ multiplex PCR, while TCRdb's copy carries only in-frame clones and drops some. Of 350,000 to 400,000 clones in the sample, around 87% were seen once. The age range of participants was 18 to 89 years, with residence in fewer than 25 US areas. The CDR3 consists of 15 residues. Germline CDR1 reads MNHEY; CDR2 reads SMNVEV (reference sequence). V was pared by 11 bases and J by 7 bases, with 26 bases between. Sequencing input: PBMCs or T cells enriched from blood (not recorded which). The J gene is TRBJ1-1, the V gene TRBV27, with a weak D call TRBD1 (6 bases). The receptor comes from a man aged 40-55 years in a cohort exposed to, infected with or recovered from COVID-19 (not recorded which). CDR3 sequence: CAARALRGGSYEAFF. CDR3 sequence (DNA): TGTGCCGCCCGTGCGCTTAGAGGGGGTAGTTATGAAGCTTTCTTT.